A single sample is the source of the 30 T cell receptor beta chains below, sequenced in a study of OX40 agonist ivuxolimab in advanced cancers. Sequencing was performed with immunoSEQ multiplex PCR; in TCRdb, only in-frame clones are kept and a portion is missing. The sample lists about 50,000 clones, about 92% occurring once. The source material was CD4+ or CD8+ T cells sorted from blood, sampled in a trial of the OX40 agonist ivuxolimab. These receptors were obtained from an adult with an advanced solid tumor such as melanoma, head and neck, liver or kidney cancer.

As regards this clone: This sample includes further DNA sequences coding for the same CDR3. The chain is built from TRBV29-1 and TRBJ1-2, with 7 bases aligning to TRBD1. V gave up 4 bases and J gave up 2 bases; unmatched junction bases: 7. Looked up from germline, CDR1 is SQVTM and CDR2 is ANQGSEA. The CDR3 spans 14 residues. CDR3 region: CSVVRTGENYGYTF. For the CDR3, the DNA is TGCAGCGTTGTAAGAACAGGGGAGAACTATGGCTACACCTTC.

This clone showed up just once. The chain joins TRBV4-1 to TRBJ2-1, with TRBD2 matching 8 bases. V was clipped by 1 base and J by 8 bases; unmatched bases: 13. Looked up from germline, CDR1 is MGHRA and CDR2 is YSYEKL. This CDR3 is 17 amino acids long. CDR3 in amino acids: CASSQGVVSGSSDEQFF. CDR3 in DNA: TGCGCCAGCAGCCAAGGGGTGGTGAGCGGGAGTTCCGATGAGCAGTTCTTC.

For this clone: Additional DNA sequences in this sample encode the identical CDR3. This chain joins TRBV9 and TRBJ1-2, with D hard to call. V gave up 0 bases and J gave up 4 bases, with 4 bases separating them. The CDR3 sequence is 12 residues long. Germline loops: CDR1 SGDLS, CDR2 YYNGEE. The CDR3 here is CASSVEGYGYTF. Here the CDR3 DNA reads TGTGCCAGCAGCGTAGAGGGCTATGGCTACACCTTC.

The V call is TRBV28, the J call TRBJ1-3, with D possibly TRBD1 on 5 matching bases. The CDR3 totals 14 residues. V lost 8 bases and J 0 bases, leaving 11 bases between the germline ends. Germline lookup yields CDR1 MDHEN and CDR2 SYDVKM. Written as DNA, the CDR3 is TGTGCCAGCGGGGACGGATACTCTGGAAACACCATATATTTT. The encoded protein is CASGDGYSGNTIYF.

The rearrangement uses TRBV9 and TRBJ2-1; 7 bases fit TRBD1. This CDR3 is 16 amino acids long. In germline, CDR1 is SGDLS, CDR2 YYNGEE. The junction had 8 bases not matched to a gene; V was cut back by 2 bases and J by 3 bases. The CDR3 DNA is TGTGCCAGCAGCGTCAGGGGGACGCCCCTCTACAATGAGCAGTTCTTC. It translates to CASSVRGTPLYNEQFF.

The chain links TRBV29-1 to TRBJ2-2, with TRBD2 matching over 9 bases. Germline CDR1 is SQVTM and CDR2 is ANQGSEA. Losses at the gene ends were 6 bases for V and 6 bases for J; bases not matched to a gene: 14. This CDR3 has 16 amino acids. CDR3 nucleotide sequence: TGCAGCGTAGCCGGGACTAGCATTTCAGTGGCCGGGGAGCTGTTTTTT. Its protein is CSVAGTSISVAGELFF.

This sequence joins TRBV6-5 and TRBJ1-4; possibly TRBD1 for D (5 bases). Trimming shortened V by 5 bases and J by 9 bases, and 13 bases separated the two germline ends. Per germline, CDR1 MNHEY and CDR2 SVGAGI. The CDR3 is 13 residues long. This CDR3 is CASSVGTAKKLFF. The CDR3, as DNA: TGTGCCAGCAGTGTCGGGACGGCCAAAAAACTGTTTTTT.

The chain links TRBV7-2 to TRBJ2-1; 9 nucleotides match TRBD2. Germline V gives CDR1 SGHTA, CDR2 FQGNSA. The CDR3 extends over 15 amino acids. Germline trimming cut 1 base from V and 4 bases from J; bases unmatched to any gene: 2. For the CDR3, the DNA is TGTGCCAGCAGCTTAGACCTAGCGGGGTACAATGAGCAGTTCTTC. The encoded protein is CASSLDLAGYNEQFF.

The V and J genes are TRBV7-9 and TRBJ1-3; D ambiguous. Trimming took off 10 bases at V and 1 base at J, with 8 bases between the two ends. The V gene's germline CDR1 is SEHNR and CDR2 FQNEAQ (reference sequence). There are 12 residues in the CDR3. DNA for the CDR3: TGTGCCACTAAGGGTTCTGGAAACACCATATATTTT. It codes for CATKGSGNTIYF.

J is TRBJ2-5 and V is TRBV2; 11 nucleotides agree with TRBD1. The CDR3 consists of 14 residues. V trimming: 5 bases; J trimming: 5 bases; junction bases outside the gene matches: 4. Looked up from germline, CDR1 is SNHLY and CDR2 is FYNNEI. The CDR3, as DNA: TGTGCCAGCAGTAAGGGACAGGGGGGGGAGACCCAGTACTTC. Translation gives CASSKGQGGETQYF.

This chain uses TRBV4-1 with TRBJ1-2; no definite D call. Trimming removed 0 bases from V and 7 bases from J, with 9 bases in between. Per germline, CDR1 MGHRA and CDR2 YSYEKL. The CDR3 totals 13 residues. CDR3 DNA: TGCGCCAGCAGCCAAGAGTTTAGGGCTGGCTACACCTTC. Protein sequence: CASSQEFRAGYTF.

The chain recombines TRBV6-5 with TRBJ2-2; D call uncertain. Germline CDR1 is MNHEY and CDR2 is SVGAGI. V was clipped by 3 bases and J by 6 bases, with 8 bases between them. The CDR3 spans 13 residues. The CDR3 spells CASSYTGAGELFF. As DNA, the CDR3 is TGTGCCAGCAGTTATACTGGCGCCGGGGAGCTGTTTTTT.

This clone appeared a few times. This sequence joins TRBV7-9 and TRBJ2-3; tentatively, D is TRBD2 (5 bases). Germline V gene data show CDR1 as SEHNR and CDR2 as FQNEAQ (reference sequence). V was trimmed by 5 bases and J by 4 bases, leaving 13 bases between them. The CDR3 is made up of 14 amino acids. In DNA form, the CDR3 reads TGTGCCAGCAGCCCCGAGGGTTTACCAGATACGCAGTATTTT. Translated: CASSPEGLPDTQYF.

The V call is TRBV29-1, the J call TRBJ2-1; a possible D gene is TRBD2 (6 bases). Germline CDR1 is SQVTM and CDR2 is ANQGSEA. This CDR3 is 13 amino acids long. V was pared by 1 base and J by 10 bases, with 14 bases between. CDR3 sequence reads: CSVEGTGDLEQFF. CDR3 DNA: TGCAGCGTTGAAGGGACGGGGGATCTCGAGCAGTTCTTC.

The chain joins TRBV28 to TRBJ2-5, with 7 bases aligning to TRBD2. Germline lookup yields CDR1 MDHEN and CDR2 SYDVKM. Trimming cost V 2 bases and J 4 bases; bases outside gene matches: 1. The CDR3 contains 13 residues. The CDR3 bases are TGTGCCAGCAGTTTAGCGGGAGCAGAGACCCAGTACTTC. This translates into CASSLAGAETQYF.

This clone came up once. The gene calls are TRBV7-9 and TRBJ2-7; no reliable D call. The CDR3 is made up of 13 amino acids. Germline values: CDR1 SEHNR, CDR2 FQNEAQ (reference sequence). V dropped 1 base and J dropped 5 bases, with 9 bases sitting between them. The CDR3 spells CASSLVGVDEQYV. CDR3 in DNA: TGTGCCAGCAGCTTAGTTGGGGTGGACGAGCAGTACGTC.

This chain uses TRBV29-1 with TRBJ2-3; the D call may be TRBD1 or TRBD2 (5 bases each). The germline V gene encodes CDR1 SQVTM and CDR2 ANQGSEA. V lost 7 bases and J 2 bases, leaving 19 bases between the germline ends. This CDR3 comprises 15 residues. The CDR3 region is CSGEGIGKFTDTQYF. The CDR3 DNA sequence: TGCAGCGGAGAGGGGATAGGGAAGTTCACAGATACGCAGTATTTT.

This clone was seen a handful of times. The chain uses TRBV6-5 and TRBJ1-6; perhaps TRBD1 as D (6 bases). This CDR3 region has 12 residues. Trimming removed 6 bases at V and 7 bases at J, with 7 bases between. Germline-derived CDR1 and CDR2 are MNHEY and SVGAGI. The CDR3 DNA follows: TGTGCCAGCAGAACAGGGAATTCACCCCTCCACTTT. Protein: CASRTGNSPLHF.

V is TRBV13 and J is TRBJ2-3, with 15 nucleotides matching TRBD2. Trimming took 4 bases from V and 3 from J; bases not matched to a gene: 8. Germline V gives CDR1 PRHDT, CDR2 FYEKMQ (reference sequence). This CDR3 region has 18 residues. CDR3 coding DNA: TGTGCCAGCAGCTCGTGGACTAGCGGGGGGGCTTTAACAGATACGCAGTATTTT. As protein: CASSSWTSGGALTDTQYF.

The table lists this clone with a few counts. The J gene is TRBJ1-1, the V gene TRBV19; D call uncertain. The CDR3 totals 14 residues. CDR1 is LNHDA and CDR2 is SQIVND in the germline V gene (reference sequence). Trimming cost V 4 bases and J 0 bases, with 9 bases left between them. The CDR3 loop is CASSKGPLNTEAFF. CDR3 bases: TGTGCCAGTAGTAAGGGTCCGCTGAACACTGAAGCTTTCTTT. Drawing the rest from reference TRBV19 and TRBJ1-1, the complete variable domain is DGGITQSPKYLFRKEGQNVTLSCEQNLNHDAMYWYRQDPGQGLRLIYYSQIVNDFQKGDIAEGYSVSREKKESFPLTVTSAQKNPTAFYLCASSKGPLNTEAFFGQGTRLTVV.

The genes are TRBV5-4 and TRBJ2-7; 10 nucleotides match TRBD2. After removal of 1 base from V and 6 bases from J, the junction contained 10 bases not matched to a gene. Germline CDR1 reads SGHNT; CDR2 reads YYREEE (reference sequence). The CDR3 runs to 16 residues. CDR3: CASSLFGTSALSEQYF. DNA of the CDR3: TGTGCCAGCAGCTTGTTCGGGACTAGCGCGTTAAGCGAGCAGTACTTC.

This chain uses TRBV5-5 with TRBJ1-2; TRBD1 might be the D (5 bases). The CDR3 is made up of 12 amino acids. Germline V lookup: CDR1 SGHKS, CDR2 YYEKEE (reference sequence). V was clipped by 4 bases and J by 6 bases, with 10 bases between them. DNA of the CDR3: TGTGCCAGCAGCCCCGGGACCCATGGCTACACCTTC. This sequence encodes CASSPGTHGYTF.

The chain links TRBV7-8 to TRBJ2-3, with D tentatively TRBD2 (6 bases). Trimming took 1 base from V and 13 from J, leaving 15 bases between them. This CDR3 has 13 amino acids. The germline CDR1 and CDR2 sequences are SGHVS and FQNEAQ. The CDR3: CASSLVGLGEEYF. The CDR3 nucleotides read TGTGCCAGCAGCTTAGTGGGGCTGGGGGAGGAGTATTTT.

The chain is built from TRBV4-1 and TRBJ2-3; the D is unclear. In germline, CDR1 is MGHRA, CDR2 YSYEKL. Trimming shortened V by 1 base and J by 7 bases, and 6 bases separated the two germline ends. The CDR3 covers 12 residues. DNA for the CDR3: TGCGCCAGCAGCCAAGGGGGTTATACGCAGTATTTT. This sequence encodes CASSQGGYTQYF.

The rearrangement uses TRBV28 and TRBJ2-4; D unclear. From germline, CDR1 is MDHEN and CDR2 SYDVKM. This CDR3 has 15 residues. The V gene lost 8 bases and the J gene lost 3 bases, with 17 bases spanning the gap. The chain's CDR3 is CASSPGGFVKNIQYF. Written as DNA, the CDR3 is TGTGCCAGCTCACCCGGCGGCTTTGTCAAAAACATTCAGTACTTC.

The chain recombines TRBV7-2 with TRBJ2-5; TRBD2 matches at 8 bases. The CDR3 contains 17 residues. After removal of 1 base from V and 5 bases from J, the junction contained 12 bases not matched to a gene. The V gene's germline CDR1 is SGHTA and CDR2 FQGNSA. In nucleotides, the CDR3 is TGTGCCAGCAGCTTAGTCCGGGAGGGCCTTGTCGGGGAGACCCAGTACTTC. Its protein product is CASSLVREGLVGETQYF.

V usage is TRBV7-6 and J usage is TRBJ2-7, with TRBD2 matching 12 bases. V trimming: 3 bases; J trimming: 6 bases; junction bases outside the gene matches: 6. The CDR3 totals 15 residues. Germline V gene sequence: CDR1 SGHVS, CDR2 FNYEAQ. The CDR3 DNA reads TGTGCCAGCAGCTTCGGGCTAGCGGGAGGGGGCGAGCAGTACTTC. Residues: CASSFGLAGGGEQYF.

This clone was counted a single time. CDR3 amino acids: CASSLASGVGDTQYF. As DNA, the CDR3 is TGTGCCAGCAGCTTAGCGTCGGGAGTGGGAGATACGCAGTATTTT. The chain recombines TRBV7-6 with TRBJ2-3, with D maybe TRBD2 (6 bases). This CDR3 spans 15 amino acids. Germline assignment: CDR1 SGHVS and CDR2 FNYEAQ. With 0 bases removed from V and 5 bases from J, the gap between germline ends came to 12 bases.

This rearrangement joins TRBV29-1 to TRBJ2-5, with TRBD1 matching over 7 bases. The DNA end lines up better with TRBJ2-7; the J call may be wrong. The CDR3 consists of 13 residues. CDR1 and CDR2 (germline): SQVTM, ANQGSEA. CDR3: CSVVRDSSYEQYF. The CDR3 nucleotides are TGCAGCGTTGTCCGGGACAGCTCCTACGAGCAGTACTTC.

The chain employs TRBV7-2 and TRBJ2-1; the D gene is possibly TRBD2 (5 bases). The V end lost 4 bases, the J end lost 8 bases, and 9 bases lay between the germline ends. The CDR3 covers 12 residues. Germline V lookup: CDR1 SGHTA, CDR2 FQGNSA. The DNA of the CDR3 is TGTGCCAGCAGCTCCCTCGGGGATGAGCAGTTCTTC. It is translated as CASSSLGDEQFF.